Detailed here is one T cell receptor beta chain. Its specificity is unknown. There are 14 residues in the CDR3. CDR1 and CDR2 from the germline V gene are SNHLY and FYNNEI. Unmatched junction bases numbered 9, after V lost 8 bases and J lost 7 bases. This entry comes from a study of shared clonotypes between healthy human individuals. Study observations and caveats: Despite large depth, sorted-subset datasets appeared incompletely sequenced.

From CD4+ cells came CD45RA+ naive and CD45RA-negative memory subsets. The authors loaded around 220 ng DNA, 30,000 to 35,000 T cell genomes, into sorted-subset replicate PCRs. Produced via immunoSEQ multiplex PCR; TCRdb's table is partial and in-frame only. This sample has roughly 1 million clones, with 75% to 80% found just once. The chain joins TRBV2 to TRBJ2-1; 9 nucleotides line up with TRBD2. The sequence was obtained from a man aged 18-30 years in good health. Some clones in this sample may be carry-over from other donors' samples. Sample: memory CD4+ T cells from PBMCs. Specified subset: CD45RA-negative fraction. CDR3 amino acids: CASGRVAGANEQFF. Here the CDR3 DNA reads TGTGCCAGCGGTAGAGTAGCGGGGGCTAATGAGCAGTTCTTC.